Listed below are T cell receptor beta chains from one sample, sequenced in a study of CD8 T cells in Susac syndrome. TCRdb re-analysed the immunoSEQ multiplex PCR reads in MiXCR, keeping a single row per CDR3 protein. Among some 160,000 distinct CDR3 sequences listed, about 90% were seen once. What was sequenced was CD4+ T cells from PBMCs. The receptors derive from a human donor in good health. The CDR3 runs from the conserved cysteine through the conserved F or W. Fields, in order: CDR3 protein, CDR3 DNA, clone size, V gene, J gene, D gene. The D gene is left open where the match is weak. Some rows have no size entry. The others give once, few or many, or a class for an expanded clone.

CASSEEAGNQPQHF	TGTGCCAGCAGTGAAGAGGCAGGCAATCAGCCCCAGCATTTT	NA	TRBV2	TRBJ1-5	NA
CASSYSMAGAYEQYF	TGTGCCAGCAGTTACTCAATGGCAGGGGCCTACGAGCAGTACTTC	NA	TRBV6-5	TRBJ2-7	NA
CASSFPTGKDTEAFF	TGTGCCAGCAGCTTCCCGACAGGGAAGGACACTGAAGCTTTCTTT	NA	TRBV5-4	TRBJ1-1	TRBD1
CASSLATTGELFF	TGCGCCAGCAGTTTAGCAACTACCGGGGAGCTGTTTTTT	NA	TRBV10-2	TRBJ2-2	NA
CASSPPTPYGYTF	TGTGCCAGCAGCCCTCCGACACCGTATGGCTACACCTTC	NA	TRBV7-2	TRBJ1-2	NA
CASSHSTGINEAFF	TGCGCCAGCAGTCATTCAACAGGGATAAATGAAGCTTTCTTT	NA	TRBV10-1	TRBJ1-1	NA
CASSRGDYLGPVNNEQFF	TGTGCCAGCAGCCGAGGGGACTACCTCGGCCCGGTAAACAATGAGCAGTTCTTC	NA	TRBV7-8	TRBJ2-1	TRBD2
CASTSTWGAGANVLTF	TGTGCCAGCACTTCAACATGGGGGGCCGGGGCCAACGTCCTGACTTTC	NA	TRBV6-6	TRBJ2-6	NA
CAWRFRQGVNSPLHF	TGTGCCTGGAGATTCCGACAGGGCGTTAATTCACCCCTCCACTTT	NA	TRBV30	TRBJ1-6	TRBD1
CASTRQGGTYEQYF	TGTGCCAGCACCAGACAGGGGGGAACCTACGAGCAGTACTTC	NA	TRBV6-2/TRBV6-3	TRBJ2-7	TRBD1
CAGAYVGGRVETQYF	TGTGCCGGGGCTTACGTGGGAGGCCGGGTAGAGACCCAGTACTTC	NA	TRBV7-9	TRBJ2-5	NA
CASSSRTGAVNTEAFF	TGTGCCAGCAGTTCCCGGACAGGGGCGGTTAACACTGAAGCTTTCTTT	NA	TRBV6-5	TRBJ1-1	TRBD1
CASSLPREPYEQYF	TGTGCCAGCAGTCTCCCCAGGGAACCCTACGAGCAGTACTTC	NA	TRBV28	TRBJ2-7	NA
CASRSPGLAGRTGELFF	TGTGCCAGCAGGAGCCCGGGACTAGCGGGGCGCACCGGGGAGCTGTTTTTT	NA	TRBV2	TRBJ2-2	TRBD2
CASSLNLQVYTF	TGTGCCAGCAGTTTGAACCTCCAAGTGTACACCTTC	once	TRBV28	TRBJ1-2	NA
CASSPSRGAKATNEKLFF	TGTGCCAGCAGCCCCTCCCGAGGGGCGAAAGCAACTAATGAAAAACTGTTTTTT	NA	TRBV14	TRBJ1-4	NA
CASSWWLQGGSGNTIYF	TGTGCCAGCAGCTGGTGGCTACAGGGGGGATCTGGAAACACCATATATTTT	NA	TRBV7-2	TRBJ1-3	TRBD1
CASSQGEAYGYTF	TGTGCCAGCAGCCAGGGTGAGGCCTATGGCTACACCTTC	NA	TRBV14	TRBJ1-2	NA
CSASRRQNTGELFF	TGCAGTGCTAGTAGACGCCAGAACACCGGGGAGCTGTTTTTT	once	TRBV20-1	TRBJ2-2	NA
CSACLKSQPQHF	TGCAGTGCTTGCCTTAAAAGTCAGCCCCAGCATTTT	NA	TRBV20-1	TRBJ1-5	NA
CASSPPPTGTGNTIYF	TGTGCCAGCAGTCCCCCCCCGACAGGGACGGGAAACACCATATATTTT	NA	TRBV28	TRBJ1-3	TRBD1
CASSEGTANYGYTF	TGTGCCAGCAGCGAAGGGACAGCCAACTATGGCTACACCTTC	NA	TRBV5-4	TRBJ1-2	TRBD1
CASGLISIPIRGPRGNTIYF	TGTGCCAGCGGCCTTATTTCGATACCCATTCGCGGGCCTAGGGGAAACACCATATATTTT	NA	TRBV28	TRBJ1-3	NA
CASSPPGGPHNEQFF	TGTGCCAGCAGTCCTCCCGGCGGGCCCCACAATGAGCAGTTCTTC	NA	TRBV12-3/TRBV12-4	TRBJ2-1	NA
CASSGPSGTGELFF	TGTGCCAGCAGTGGGCCCTCGGGAACCGGGGAGCTGTTTTTT	NA	TRBV2	TRBJ2-2	NA
CASSLGVMNTEAFF	TGCGCCAGCAGCTTGGGCGTCATGAACACTGAAGCTTTCTTT	NA	TRBV5-1	TRBJ1-1	NA
CASRKDSHMNTEAFF	TGTGCCAGCAGGAAGGACAGTCACATGAACACTGAAGCTTTCTTT	NA	TRBV6-5	TRBJ1-1	NA
CASSQDRGQETQYF	TGTGCCAGCAGCCAGGACAGGGGGCAAGAGACCCAGTACTTC	once	TRBV7-2	TRBJ2-5	TRBD1
CASGTGELFF	TGTGCCAGCGGAACCGGGGAGCTGTTTTTT	NA	TRBV2	TRBJ2-2	NA
CSASLAGGFNEQFF	TGCAGTGCTAGTCTGGCGGGAGGGTTCAATGAGCAGTTCTTC	NA	TRBV20-1	TRBJ2-1	TRBD2
CASALGGALEKLFF	TGTGCCAGCGCCCTGGGGGGCGCTTTGGAAAAACTGTTTTTT	NA	TRBV7-9	TRBJ1-4	NA
CASSGDRGEEKLFF	TGTGCCAGCAGCGGGGACAGGGGGGAAGAAAAACTGTTTTTT	NA	TRBV28	TRBJ1-4	TRBD1
CASSYGLAGSNEQFF	TGTGCCAGCAGTTATGGGCTAGCGGGGTCCAATGAGCAGTTCTTC	few	TRBV6-5	TRBJ2-1	TRBD2
CASNPGALTDTQYF	TGCGCCAGCAACCCAGGGGCTCTCACAGATACGCAGTATTTT	NA	TRBV5-1	TRBJ2-3	NA
CASSPSPGAQETQYF	TGTGCCAGCAGCCCTTCCCCAGGGGCTCAAGAGACCCAGTACTTC	once	TRBV11-1	TRBJ2-5	NA
CASRLTGFPGANVLTF	TGTGCCAGCAGGCTTACAGGGTTCCCTGGGGCCAACGTCCTGACTTTC	NA	TRBV12-3/TRBV12-4	TRBJ2-6	NA
CATSSSFRDRTKFYTF	TGTGCCACCAGCAGTTCATTCCGGGACAGGACCAAATTCTACACCTTC	once	TRBV15	TRBJ1-2	TRBD1
CASQNRGQNTEAFF	TGTGCCAGCCAGAACAGGGGGCAAAACACTGAAGCTTTCTTT	NA	TRBV5-5	TRBJ1-1	TRBD1
CASSHPGVSQETQYF	TGTGCCAGTAGTCACCCCGGAGTCTCCCAAGAGACCCAGTACTTC	NA	TRBV19	TRBJ2-5	NA
CASSEGAGGNYGYTF	TGTGCCAGCAGTGAAGGGGCAGGGGGCAACTATGGCTACACCTTC	once	TRBV2	TRBJ1-2	TRBD1
CASSFTGAVDTGELFF	TGCGCCAGCAGCTTTACAGGGGCGGTTGACACCGGGGAGCTGTTTTTT	NA	TRBV5-1	TRBJ2-2	TRBD1
CASSLNGISEETQYF	TGCGCCAGCAGCTTGAACGGGATTTCTGAGGAGACCCAGTACTTC	NA	TRBV5-1	TRBJ2-5	NA
CASSWLAGVDNEQFF	TGCGCCAGCAGCTGGCTAGCGGGAGTCGACAATGAGCAGTTCTTC	NA	TRBV5-1	TRBJ2-1	TRBD2
CASSSLLEPGVYEQYF	TGTGCCAGCTCATCTCTGTTGGAACCAGGAGTCTACGAGCAGTACTTC	NA	TRBV18	TRBJ2-7	NA
CSAREGLAETQYF	TGCAGTGCTAGAGAAGGACTAGCAGAGACCCAGTACTTC	NA	TRBV20-1	TRBJ2-5	TRBD2
CASSLRPGTLAIHEQFF	TGTGCCAGCAGTTTAAGGCCCGGGACGCTCGCTATCCATGAGCAGTTCTTC	NA	TRBV28	TRBJ2-1	NA
CASSLNGNMNTEAFF	TGTGCCAGCAGCTTAAACGGGAATATGAACACTGAAGCTTTCTTT	NA	TRBV7-2	TRBJ1-1	NA
CASSLPGAGQPQHF	TGCGCCAGCAGCCTCCCAGGGGCCGGGCAGCCCCAGCATTTT	NA	TRBV5-1	TRBJ1-5	NA
CASSLDSPPDTQYF	TGTGCCAGCAGCTTAGACAGCCCCCCAGATACGCAGTATTTT	NA	TRBV7-2	TRBJ2-3	NA
CASSLGSLGAGYTF	TGCGCCAGCAGCTTGGGGTCCCTTGGGGCTGGCTACACCTTC	NA	TRBV5-1	TRBJ1-2	NA
CSVCGTSTDTQYF	TGCAGTGTGTGTGGGACTAGCACAGATACGCAGTATTTT	NA	TRBV20-1	TRBJ2-3	NA
CASSQDPGMGANVLTF	TGTGCCAGCAGCCAGGATCCGGGGATGGGGGCCAACGTCCTGACTTTC	NA	TRBV3-1	TRBJ2-6	NA
CASKYRQHNEQFF	TGTGCCAGTAAATACCGACAGCACAATGAGCAGTTCTTC	NA	TRBV19	TRBJ2-1	NA
CASSSMGQGQPQHF	TGTGCCAGCAGTTCGATGGGACAGGGACAGCCCCAGCATTTT	NA	TRBV6-2/TRBV6-3	TRBJ1-5	TRBD1
CASSQGTKNIQYF	TGCGCCAGCAGTCAGGGGACCAAAAACATTCAGTACTTC	NA	TRBV10-1	TRBJ2-4	NA
CSATGGPSSTDTQYF	TGCAGTGCTACGGGCGGTCCCTCTAGCACAGATACGCAGTATTTT	once	TRBV20-1	TRBJ2-3	NA
CASSHVQGRTFF	TGCGCCAGCAGCCATGTACAGGGCAGGACTTTCTTT	NA	TRBV4-1	TRBJ1-1	NA